The 30 T cell receptor beta chains reported below all come from one sample, sequenced in a study of cytomegalovirus exposure and HLA in healthy donors. PCR involved 60 Vbeta and 13 Jbeta primers. Profiled with immunoSEQ multiplex PCR; TCRdb holds only in-frame clones, not every one. The sample shows 100,000 to 150,000 clones, and approximately 1.6% sits with its ten largest clones. The sample consisted of PBMCs. Source of these receptors: a man aged 18-30 years in good health and CMV-seronegative.

The chain uses TRBV5-6 and TRBJ1-5; TRBD1 is a possible D gene (6 bases). The CDR3 consists of 13 residues. The ends were cut back, 7 bases at V and 5 bases at J, with 13 bases in the middle. The germline V gene encodes CDR1 SGHDT and CDR2 YYEEEE. CDR3 amino acids: CASGTQGYQPQHF. For the CDR3, the DNA is TGTGCCAGCGGAACTCAGGGGTATCAGCCCCAGCATTTT.

The rearrangement links TRBV5-4 to TRBJ2-1; 7 bases line up with TRBD2. The CDR3 is 19 residues long. V dropped 0 bases and J dropped 7; count of bases not matched to a gene: 19. Germline CDR1 SGHNT, CDR2 YYREEE (reference sequence). This CDR3 is CASSLGGGIGGSLRNEQFF. DNA of the CDR3: TGTGCCAGCAGCTTGGGTGGGGGGATAGGCGGGAGCCTTAGGAATGAGCAGTTCTTC. The full variable domain, rest sourced from reference TRBV5-4 and TRBJ2-1, is ETGVTQSPTHLIKTRGQQVTLRCSSQSGHNTVSWYQQALGQGPQFIFQYYREEENGRGNFPPRFSGLQFPNYSSELNVNALELDDSALYLCASSLGGGIGGSLRNEQFFGPGTRLTVL.

This sequence joins TRBV28 and TRBJ2-7; D uncertain. From germline, CDR1 is MDHEN and CDR2 SYDVKM. This CDR3 spans 13 amino acids. V was clipped by 8 bases and J by 3 bases, with 14 bases between them. CDR3 sequence (DNA): TGTGCCAGCGGCCTCTTCTCAAACTACGAGCAGTACTTC. It translates to CASGLFSNYEQYF.

The chain is built from TRBV2 and TRBJ2-5; D might be TRBD1 (5 bases). Matching the DNA end better, TRBJ2-7 makes the J call doubtful. Germline V gene data show CDR1 as SNHLY and CDR2 as FYNNEI. The CDR3 spans 15 residues. In DNA form, the CDR3 reads TGTGCCAGCAGTGACGGACATCCACCCTCCTACGAGCAGTACTTC. Translated: CASSDGHPPSYEQYF.

The chain has TRBV6-5 and TRBJ2-1; TRBD2 agrees at 13 bases. Germline CDR1 is MNHEY and CDR2 is SVGAGI. The CDR3 loop spans 15 amino acids. After removal of 6 bases from V and 4 bases from J, the junction contained 3 bases not matched to a gene. In nucleotides, the CDR3 is TGTGCCAGCAGCTTGGGACTAGCGGGGTACAATGAGCAGTTCTTC. Protein: CASSLGLAGYNEQFF.

This chain links TRBV9 with TRBJ2-1; possibly TRBD2 for D (5 bases). V dropped 5 bases and J dropped 2 bases, with 14 bases sitting between them. The CDR3 is 15 amino acids. Germline assignment: CDR1 SGDLS and CDR2 YYNGEE. The CDR3 sequence: CASSTGVAAYNEQFF. CDR3 nucleotide sequence: TGTGCCAGCAGTACCGGGGTGGCGGCCTACAATGAGCAGTTCTTC.

The chain couples TRBV5-1 to TRBJ2-3; D not resolved. V lost 1 base and J 1 base, leaving 16 bases between the germline ends. CDR1 and CDR2 (germline): SGHRS, YFSETQ. The CDR3 is 17 residues long. The CDR3 loop is CASSLFIPRGRTDTQYF. For the CDR3, the DNA is TGCGCCAGCAGCTTGTTTATTCCCCGCGGCCGCACAGATACGCAGTATTTT.

The chain recombines TRBV7-2 with TRBJ2-7, with 12 bases that match TRBD1. The trim removed 7 bases at V and 5 bases at J, leaving 6 bases unmatched. The CDR3 has 14 residues. Germline CDR1 and CDR2: SGHTA and FQGNSA. The CDR3 region is CASTRDRGLDEQYF. The CDR3 DNA sequence: TGTGCCAGCACCCGGGACAGGGGGCTCGACGAGCAGTACTTC.

The CDR3 DNA reads TGTGCCAGCAGCCGCACTTGGGGCTCCGGGCAGCCCCAGCATTTT. Protein sequence: CASSRTWGSGQPQHF. This chain links TRBV27 with TRBJ1-5; D may be TRBD1 (5 bases). CDR3 size: 15 residues. The germline gives CDR1 MNHEY, CDR2 SMNVEV (reference sequence). Trimming pared 6 bases from V and 7 bases from J, leaving 19 bases between.

The chain links TRBV28 to TRBJ2-6, with D perhaps matching TRBD1 (5 bases). The length of the CDR3 is 18 residues. V lost 1 base, J lost 2 bases, and 15 bases lay in between. Germline lookup yields CDR1 MDHEN and CDR2 SYDVKM. CDR3 residues: CASSLFHLDITGANVLTF. The CDR3 DNA follows: TGTGCCAGCAGTTTATTCCACCTGGACATCACTGGGGCCAACGTCCTGACTTTC.

The chain combines TRBV28 with TRBJ2-2; possible D gene TRBD2, 6 bases. This CDR3 has 15 residues. Between the trimmed V and J ends, which lost 2 bases and 6 bases, there was a span of 13 bases. The germline V gene encodes CDR1 MDHEN and CDR2 SYDVKM. In DNA, the CDR3 is TGTGCCAGCAGTTTAAACCCCCGGAGGGCCGGGGAGCTGTTTTTT. Protein product: CASSLNPRRAGELFF.

This chain connects TRBV6-1 to TRBJ2-1; a weak D match, TRBD1 (5 bases). Trimming removed 5 bases from V and 7 bases from J, with 9 bases in between. The CDR3 is 12 amino acids. Germline loops: CDR1 MNHNS, CDR2 SASEGT. The CDR3 region has the DNA TGTGCCAGCAGTCCCCAGGGAAATGAGCAGTTCTTC. This gives the protein CASSPQGNEQFF.

This chain uses TRBV11-3 with TRBJ2-5; TRBD2 matches at 13 bases. Trimming at V came to 5 bases and at J to 5 bases, leaving 5 bases not matched to a gene. Germline V lookup: CDR1 SGHNT, CDR2 YENEEA. This CDR3 is 15 amino acids long. The CDR3: CASSKLAGGQETQYF. DNA of the CDR3: TGTGCCAGCAGCAAACTAGCGGGAGGGCAGGAGACCCAGTACTTC.

The J gene is TRBJ1-3, the V gene TRBV6-5; D gene unclear. Per germline, CDR1 MNHEY and CDR2 SVGAGI. The CDR3 consists of 13 residues. Trimming left V 6 bases short and J 3 bases short, with 9 bases between. The CDR3, as DNA: TGTGCCAGCAGAACCGAGGTTGGAAACACCATATATTTT. Its protein product is CASRTEVGNTIYF.

The chain is built from TRBV7-3 and TRBJ2-1; possibly TRBD2 for D (6 bases). The germline V gene has CDR1 SGHTA and CDR2 FQGTGA. With 3 bases removed from V and 4 bases from J, the gap between germline ends came to 28 bases. The CDR3 has 20 residues. This CDR3 reads CASSLKGRGTQTLTYNEQFF. The DNA for the CDR3 is TGTGCCAGCAGCTTGAAGGGACGGGGGACCCAGACCTTAACTTACAATGAGCAGTTCTTC.

V gene TRBV7-6 combines with J gene TRBJ1-5, with D possibly being TRBD1 (5 bases). Germline CDR1 SGHVS, CDR2 FNYEAQ. The length of the CDR3 is 14 residues. Trimming took off 5 bases at V and 11 bases at J, with 19 bases between the two ends. CDR3 protein: CASSTGGSNWAQHF. The CDR3 coding sequence is TGTGCCAGCAGCACAGGCGGCAGCAATTGGGCCCAGCATTTT.

The chain employs TRBV7-3 and TRBJ2-2; D not certain. Trimming stripped 4 bases from V and 6 bases from J, with 9 bases between. The CDR3 has 13 residues. CDR1 is SGHTA, CDR2 FQGTGA, per germline. CDR3 in amino acids: CASSYELSGELFF. The CDR3 nucleotides are TGTGCCAGCAGCTATGAGCTATCCGGGGAGCTGTTTTTT.

This chain connects TRBV28 to TRBJ2-7; TRBD1 matches at 8 bases. The CDR3 spans 12 residues. After removal of 4 bases from V and 5 bases from J, the junction contained 1 base not matched to a gene. CDR1 MDHEN and CDR2 SYDVKM come from the germline V gene. CDR3 protein: CASSSTGDEQYF. CDR3 coding DNA: TGTGCCAGCAGTTCGACAGGGGACGAGCAGTACTTC.

As regards this clone: The junction differs from germline at one of its ends, possibly a read error. The V gene is TRBV2, the J gene TRBJ1-5; D is perhaps TRBD1 (6 bases). Looked up from germline, CDR1 is SNHLY and CDR2 is FYNNEI. The CDR3 length is 18 residues. CDR3 residues: CASGERGGARWGNQPQHF. The CDR3, as DNA: TGTGCCAGCGGTGAAAGGGGGGGAGCAAGGTGGGGCAATCAGCCCCAGCATTTT.

The chain is built from TRBV14 and TRBJ2-7; maybe TRBD1 (6 bases). Germline loops: CDR1 SGHDN, CDR2 FVKESK. V shed 1 base and J shed 6 bases, with 10 bases lying between them. The CDR3 totals 13 residues. Here the CDR3 DNA reads TGTGCCAGCAGCCAAGTGGTCAGGGGCGAGCAGTACTTC. It specifies CASSQVVRGEQYF.

The rearrangement links TRBV7-3 to TRBJ2-3, with TRBD2 matching 8 bases. V lost 1 base to trimming and J lost 6 bases; unmatched junction nucleotides: 3. This CDR3 comprises 14 residues. The V gene's germline CDR1 is SGHTA and CDR2 FQGTGA. The CDR3 DNA sequence: TGTGCCAGCAGCTTAAAGCGGGAGTTTGATACGCAGTATTTT. The encoded protein is CASSLKREFDTQYF.

The chain couples TRBV21-1 to TRBJ1-1. TRBV21-1 is labeled a pseudogene. This CDR3 comprises 11 residues. CDR3 amino acids: CASRRNTEAFF. For the CDR3, the DNA is TGTGCCAGCAGGAGAAACACTGAAGCTTTCTTT.

DNA of the CDR3: TGTGCCAGCAGCTGGGGACAGGGGGCAGAGACCCAGTACTTC. It is translated as CASSWGQGAETQYF. The chain is built from TRBV5-8 and TRBJ2-5; TRBD1 agrees at 12 bases. Germline trimming cut 3 bases from V and 4 bases from J; bases unmatched to any gene: 1. This CDR3 comprises 14 residues. The V gene's germline CDR1 is SGHTS and CDR2 YDEGEE. The complete variable domain, with remaining parts taken from reference TRBV5-8 and TRBJ2-5, reads EAGVTQSPTHLIKTRGQQATLRCSPISGHTSVYWYQQALGLGLQFLLWYDEGEERNRGNFPPRFSGRQFPNYSSELNVNALELEDSALYLCASSWGQGAETQYFGPGTRLLVL.

The gene calls are TRBV7-8 and TRBJ1-2; 7 bases are a match to TRBD1. The V gene end was trimmed by 5 bases and the J gene end by 8 bases; junction bases not matched to a gene: 11. This CDR3 has 14 amino acids. CDR1 and CDR2 (germline): SGHVS, FQNEAQ. The CDR3 reads CASSLVQGSEGYTF. As DNA, the CDR3 is TGTGCCAGCAGCCTAGTACAGGGGTCGGAGGGCTACACCTTC.

The chain employs TRBV10-3 and TRBJ2-7; D gene unclear. Germline lookup yields CDR1 ENHRY and CDR2 SYGVKD. This CDR3 spans 12 amino acids. The V end was cut by 2 bases, the J end by 3 bases, with 5 bases between. The CDR3 DNA follows: TGTGCCATCAGTGAGACAGACTACGAGCAGTACTTC. It yields the protein CAISETDYEQYF.

This chain links TRBV28 with TRBJ2-7; 9 bases match TRBD1. Germline V gene lookup returns CDR1 MDHEN and CDR2 SYDVKM. The CDR3 is 14 amino acids. The V gene end was trimmed by 6 bases and the J gene end by 7 bases; junction bases not matched to a gene: 10. The CDR3 spells CASRDRDRDIEQYF. CDR3 nucleotide sequence: TGTGCCAGCAGGGACCGGGACAGGGACATAGAGCAGTACTTC.

The chain couples TRBV28 to TRBJ2-1, with D unclear. The V end was cut by 2 bases, the J end by 6 bases, with 8 bases between. The CDR3 has 13 amino acids. Germline CDR1 is MDHEN and CDR2 is SYDVKM. CDR3 sequence reads: CASSLEVPNEQFF. CDR3 DNA sequence: TGTGCCAGCAGTTTAGAGGTCCCCAATGAGCAGTTCTTC. Full variable domain (outside the CDR3, taken from reference TRBV28 and TRBJ2-1): DVKVTQSSRYLVKRTGEKVFLECVQDMDHENMFWYRQDPGLGLRLIYFSYDVKMKEKGDIPEGYSVSREKKERFSLILESASTNQTSMYLCASSLEVPNEQFFGPGTRLTVL.

The genes are TRBV6-4 and TRBJ2-3; TRBD2 matches 11 bases. The J segment lost 6 bases and the V segment lost 6 bases, leaving 8 bases of the junction unmatched. There are 15 residues in the CDR3. Germline CDR1 and CDR2: MRHNA and SNTAGT. This CDR3 reads CASSPIAGGLDTQYF. CDR3 coding DNA: TGTGCCAGCAGCCCCATAGCGGGGGGGCTTGATACGCAGTATTTT.

This chain joins TRBV7-2 and TRBJ2-7, with 11 bases matching TRBD2. Looked up from germline, CDR1 is SGHTA and CDR2 is FQGNSA. The CDR3 consists of 16 residues. V lost 3 bases, J lost 7 bases, and 11 bases stayed unmatched. As DNA, the CDR3 is TGTGCCAGCAGCTTTGAAGGGACTAGCGGTACGAGGGAGCAGTACTTC. Amino acid sequence: CASSFEGTSGTREQYF.

This rearrangement joins TRBV9 to TRBJ2-7; no firm D call. Trimming took off 3 bases at V and 0 bases at J, with 13 bases between the two ends. In germline, CDR1 is SGDLS, CDR2 YYNGEE. This CDR3 comprises 15 residues. The CDR3 spells CASSATDRSSYEQYF. As DNA, the CDR3 is TGTGCCAGCAGCGCTACCGACCGGAGCTCCTACGAGCAGTACTTC. The full variable domain, rest sourced from reference TRBV9 and TRBJ2-7, is DSGVTQTPKHLITATGQRVTLRCSPRSGDLSVYWYQQSLDQGLQFLIQYYNGEERAKGNILERFSAQQFPDLHSELNLSSLELGDSALYFCASSATDRSSYEQYFGPGTRLTVT.